The 3 T cell receptor beta chains below all came from one sample that was sequenced in a study of blood T cell repertoires in COVID-19. TCRdb's copy holds only in-frame clones and misses some; the assay was immunoSEQ multiplex PCR. The table lists about 130,000 clones, roughly four fifths of them singletons. The sequenced sample consisted of PBMCs or T cells enriched from blood (not recorded which). These receptors were collected from a man aged 25 to 45 who had recovered from COVID-19.

The rearrangement links TRBV27 to TRBJ2-3, with 7 nucleotides matching TRBD1. The CDR3 consists of 13 residues. In germline, CDR1 is MNHEY, CDR2 SMNVEV (reference sequence). The trim removed 8 bases at V and 3 bases at J, leaving 5 bases unmatched. CDR3 loop: CASATGVTDTQYF. The CDR3 region has the DNA TGTGCCAGCGCTACAGGGGTTACAGATACGCAGTATTTT.

The rearrangement uses TRBV4-1 and TRBJ2-7; 8 bases match TRBD2. V lost 4 bases and J lost 1; bases outside the gene matches: 6. The CDR3 runs to 15 residues. Germline CDR1 is MGHRA and CDR2 is YSYEKL. CDR3 in DNA: TGCGCCAGCAGCCCCGGGATAGCGGGGTCCTACGAGCAGTACTTC. This gives the protein CASSPGIAGSYEQYF.

This chain links TRBV2 with TRBJ2-4; 11 bases are a match to TRBD2. Trimming removed 7 bases from V and 1 base from J; junction bases left unmatched: 21. The CDR3 has 21 amino acids. Germline V gene lookup returns CDR1 SNHLY and CDR2 FYNNEI. CDR3 DNA sequence: TGTGCCAGCACTCAACCCCCGCTCCTCACTAGCGGGGGAAGGGCCAAAAACATTCAGTACTTC. Translated: CASTQPPLLTSGGRAKNIQYF.